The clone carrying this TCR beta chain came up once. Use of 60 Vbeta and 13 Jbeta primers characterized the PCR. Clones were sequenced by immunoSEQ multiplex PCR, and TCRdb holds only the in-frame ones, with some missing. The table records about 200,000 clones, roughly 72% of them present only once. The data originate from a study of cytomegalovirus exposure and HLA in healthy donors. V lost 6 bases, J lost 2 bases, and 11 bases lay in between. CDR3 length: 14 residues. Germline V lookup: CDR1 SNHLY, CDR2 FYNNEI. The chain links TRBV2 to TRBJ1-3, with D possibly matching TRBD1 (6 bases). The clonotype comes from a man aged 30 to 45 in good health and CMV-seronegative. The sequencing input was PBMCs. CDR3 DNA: TGTGCCAGCAGAGACAGGATGGCTGGAAACACCATATATTTT. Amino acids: CASRDRMAGNTIYF.